These 28 T cell receptor beta chains share one sample of origin, sequenced in a study of blood T cell repertoires in COVID-19. Only in-frame clones appear in the TCRdb table, and some are missing; sequencing was by immunoSEQ multiplex PCR. This table holds around 170,000 clones, around 92% found once. Input material: peripheral blood. These receptors all come from a man aged 55 to 70 with acute or convalescent COVID-19.

The rearrangement links TRBV2 to TRBJ1-3; possible D gene TRBD1, 5 bases. Deletions cut 7 bases from V and 1 base from J, with 14 bases between. In germline, CDR1 is SNHLY, CDR2 FYNNEI. This CDR3 spans 15 amino acids. DNA of the CDR3: TGTGCCAGCATGGGAAGGGGTGAATCTGGAAACACCATATATTTT. It specifies CASMGRGESGNTIYF. The full variable domain, with the rest looked up from reference TRBV2 and TRBJ1-3, is EPEVTQTPSHQVTQMGQEVILRCVPISNHLYFYWYRQILGQKVEFLVSFYNNEISEKSEIFDDQFSVERPDGSNFTLKIRSTKLEDSAMYFCASMGRGESGNTIYFGEGSWLTVV.

The rearrangement uses TRBV30 and TRBJ1-2, with TRBD1 as a possible D gene (6 bases). Trimming shortened V by 2 bases and J by 1 base, and 8 bases separated the two germline ends. The CDR3 runs 13 residues. From germline, CDR1 is GTSNPN and CDR2 SVGIG (reference sequence). CDR3 nucleotide sequence: TGTGCCTGGAGTTACAGGGTTAACTATGGCTACACCTTC. Protein sequence: CAWSYRVNYGYTF.

As for this clone: The junction shows a germline mismatch at one end, possibly a read error. This sequence joins TRBV12-5 and TRBJ1-2; D perhaps matches TRBD1 (6 bases). The CDR3 consists of 12 residues. Looked up from germline, CDR1 is LGHNT and CDR2 is FRNRAP. The CDR3 coding sequence is TGTGCTAGTGGTTTCACCCTTATTGGACAGTTTTTC. Encoded protein: CASGFTLIGQFF.

The chain links TRBV5-5 to TRBJ1-4; D is unclear. Deletions cut 3 bases from V and 5 bases from J, with 14 bases between. Germline V gene data show CDR1 as SGHKS and CDR2 as YYEKEE (reference sequence). The CDR3 loop spans 15 amino acids. The CDR3 DNA reads as TGTGCCAGCAGCTCGGTGGGAGAGGCAAATGAAAAACTGTTTTTT. Its translation is CASSSVGEANEKLFF.

The V gene is TRBV14, the J gene TRBJ2-5; 7 nucleotides match TRBD2. Germline trimming cut 4 bases from V and 7 bases from J; bases unmatched to any gene: 0. Per the germline V gene, CDR1 is SGHDN and CDR2 is FVKESK. This CDR3 is 11 amino acids long. DNA for the CDR3: TGTGCCAGCAGCCCGGGGGGGACCCAGTACTTC. Protein: CASSPGGTQYF.

The chain has TRBV21-1 and TRBJ2-1; TRBD2, as called in the table, went unchecked against the DNA. TRBV21-1 is noted as a pseudogene. This CDR3 contains 15 residues. This CDR3 reads CASSKIGGPNNEQFF. The CDR3 DNA is TGTGCCAGCAGCAAAATCGGGGGGCCTAACAATGAGCAGTTCTTC.

This clone appeared a single time. The J gene is TRBJ2-3, the V gene TRBV6-5; 10 positions match TRBD1. The V and J ends lost 6 bases and 2 bases, in that order; junction bases with no gene match: 5. CDR3 length: 15 residues. CDR1 MNHEY and CDR2 SVGAGI come from the germline V gene. CDR3 protein: CASRGTGVPTDTQYF. The CDR3 DNA follows: TGTGCCAGCAGGGGGACAGGGGTGCCCACAGATACGCAGTATTTT.

The rearrangement joins TRBV2 to TRBJ1-5; the match to TRBD1 covers 9 bases. The CDR3 spans 14 residues. V was clipped by 4 bases and J by 6 bases; unmatched bases: 4. Germline lookup yields CDR1 SNHLY and CDR2 FYNNEI. The chain's CDR3 is CASSGDREAQPQHF. The CDR3 DNA is TGTGCCAGCAGTGGGGACAGGGAGGCTCAGCCCCAGCATTTT.

This clone was counted once. V is TRBV5-6 and J is TRBJ2-3; no clear D gene. The CDR3 length is 14 residues. The ends were cut back, 0 bases at V and 1 base at J, with 6 bases in the middle. Germline CDR1 reads SGHDT; CDR2 reads YYEEEE. CDR3 sequence: CASSLAGGTDTQYF. CDR3 coding DNA: TGTGCCAGCAGCTTGGCCGGAGGCACAGATACGCAGTATTTT.

The rearrangement links TRBV4-3 to TRBJ1-6; no clear D. The V gene's germline CDR1 is LGHNA and CDR2 YSLEER. The CDR3 covers 16 residues. Between the trimmed V and J ends, which lost 0 bases and 4 bases, there was a span of 10 bases. The CDR3 bases are TGCGCCAGCAGCCAAGAAGTCGGTCCATATAATTCACCCCTCCACTTT. Its protein product is CASSQEVGPYNSPLHF.

V and J are TRBV18 and TRBJ1-5; D is uncertain. The V and J ends lost 0 bases and 0 bases respectively, with 9 bases between them. CDR1 and CDR2 from the germline V gene are KGHSH and LQKENI. The CDR3 contains 16 residues. CDR3 protein: CASSPPVGNSNQPQHF. CDR3 bases: TGTGCCAGCTCACCACCAGTCGGGAATAGCAATCAGCCCCAGCATTTT.

The rearrangement uses TRBV9 and TRBJ1-2; D may be TRBD1 (5 bases). Germline V gene data show CDR1 as SGDLS and CDR2 as YYNGEE. Between the trimmed V and J ends, which lost 3 bases and 5 bases, there was a span of 14 bases. The CDR3 extends over 14 amino acids. CDR3 DNA sequence: TGTGCCAGCAGCGAGTCGGGGGATACTTATGGCTACACCTTC. This encodes CASSESGDTYGYTF.

In its sample, this clone was seen once. The chain joins TRBV7-2 to TRBJ2-4; D perhaps matches TRBD1 (5 bases). Trimming took off 6 bases at V and 3 bases at J, with 15 bases between the two ends. The germline V gene encodes CDR1 SGHTA and CDR2 FQGNSA. The CDR3 totals 15 residues. The CDR3 region has the DNA TGTGCCAGCAGGCTAGGGGCTTCTGTCAAAAACATTCAGTACTTC. Translating it yields CASRLGASVKNIQYF.

In its sample, this clone was seen a few times. The chain couples TRBV19 to TRBJ1-5, with 8 positions matching TRBD1. The CDR3 runs 15 residues. The germline CDR1 and CDR2 sequences are LNHDA and SQIVND (reference sequence). V lost 5 bases, J lost 5 bases, and 8 bases stayed unmatched. Here the CDR3 DNA reads TGTGCCAGTAGTTCGCCGGACAGGGTCTATCAGCCCCAGCATTTT. It translates to CASSSPDRVYQPQHF.

The rearrangement links TRBV30 to TRBJ1-2; 7 nucleotides align to TRBD1. The CDR3 has 14 residues. V was clipped by 0 bases and J by 3 bases; unmatched bases: 4. Germline CDR1 GTSNPN, CDR2 SVGIG (reference sequence). DNA for the CDR3: TGTGCCTGGAGTGTACTAGGGGGCCACTATGGCTACACCTTC. Protein product: CAWSVLGGHYGYTF.

The V gene is TRBV13, the J gene TRBJ2-3; TRBD2 agrees at 10 bases. CDR1 is PRHDT, CDR2 FYEKMQ, per germline (reference sequence). V gave up 4 bases and J gave up 4 bases; unmatched junction bases: 14. This CDR3 has 18 residues. The CDR3 spells CASSYGTNPSGGADTQYF. DNA of the CDR3: TGTGCCAGCAGCTACGGGACTAATCCTAGCGGGGGCGCAGATACGCAGTATTTT.

The chain couples TRBV5-1 to TRBJ1-1; 9 bases agree with TRBD1. Germline CDR1 reads SGHRS; CDR2 reads YFSETQ. The CDR3 runs 17 residues. V was pared by 0 bases and J by 1 base, with 7 bases of the junction left unmatched. Here the CDR3 DNA reads TGCGCCAGCAGCTTGGGACAGGGGGGTGTTTCGAACACTGAAGCTTTCTTT. Its protein product is CASSLGQGGVSNTEAFF. The variable domain in full, completed from reference TRBV5-1 and TRBJ1-1, reads KAGVTQTPRYLIKTRGQQVTLSCSPISGHRSVSWYQQTPGQGLQFLFEYFSETQRNKGNFPGRFSGRQFSNSRSEMNVSTLELGDSALYLCASSLGQGGVSNTEAFFGQGTRLTVV.

This rearrangement joins TRBV3-1 (or the pseudogene TRBV3-2) to TRBJ2-2; D ambiguous. This CDR3 contains 15 residues. V was trimmed by 3 bases and J by 0 bases, leaving 8 bases between them. Germline V gene data show CDR1 as LGHDT and CDR2 as YNNKEL (reference sequence). CDR3 DNA sequence: TGTGCCAGCAGCCAGGGCCAGACGAACACCGGGGAGCTGTTTTTT. Protein: CASSQGQTNTGELFF.

The chain joins TRBV27 to TRBJ1-5, with D tentatively TRBD1 (5 bases). The CDR3 is 15 residues long. V lost 7 bases and J lost 2, with 15 bases in between. CDR1 is MNHEY and CDR2 is SMNVEV in the germline V gene (reference sequence). CDR3 coding DNA: TGTGCCAGCAACAAACAGGACCAAGGCAATCAGCCCCAGCATTTT. As protein: CASNKQDQGNQPQHF.

The chain joins TRBV6-5 to TRBJ1-3; 7 nucleotides match TRBD1. V gave up 7 bases and J gave up 0 bases; unmatched junction bases: 6. CDR1 is MNHEY and CDR2 is SVGAGI in the germline V gene. The CDR3 length is 15 residues. The CDR3 here is CASNNRGSSGNTIYF. CDR3 in DNA: TGTGCCAGCAATAACAGGGGAAGCTCTGGAAACACCATATATTTT.

The chain joins TRBV11-2 to TRBJ2-4, with 7 nucleotides matching TRBD1. The V segment lost 6 bases and the J segment 8 bases; nucleotides outside the gene matches: 13. Germline lookup yields CDR1 SGHAT and CDR2 FQNNGV. The CDR3 has 15 amino acids. The CDR3 is CASRHPGQRGHIQYF. The CDR3 DNA reads as TGTGCCAGCAGACACCCGGGACAGCGAGGACACATTCAGTACTTC.

The chain recombines TRBV4-3 with TRBJ1-4, with D perhaps TRBD1 (5 bases). In germline, CDR1 is LGHNA, CDR2 YSLEER. V lost 0 bases and J 6 bases, leaving 14 bases between the germline ends. The CDR3 is made up of 16 amino acids. CDR3 in DNA: TGCGCCAGCAGCCAAGATCAGGGAGGGGTCCATGAAAAACTGTTTTTT. It specifies CASSQDQGGVHEKLFF.

The chain carries TRBV7-9 and TRBJ2-3; D gene unclear. The CDR3 sequence is 10 residues long. Germline-derived CDR1 and CDR2 are SEHNR and FQNEAQ (reference sequence). V shed 5 bases and J shed 7 bases, with 4 bases lying between them. The CDR3 loop is CASSINTQYF. The CDR3 coding sequence is TGTGCCAGCAGCATAAATACGCAGTATTTT. The full variable domain, its missing parts supplied by reference TRBV7-9 and TRBJ2-3, is DTGVSQNPRHKITKRGQNVTFRCDPISEHNRLYWYRQTLGQGPEFLTYFQNEAQLEKSRLLSDRFSAERPKGSFSTLEIQRTEQGDSAMYLCASSINTQYFGPGTRLTVL.

The V call is TRBV7-5, the J call TRBJ2-1; whether TRBD2, the table's D call, matches the DNA was not checked. TRBV7-5 is described as a pseudogene. This CDR3 is 17 amino acids long. The CDR3 nucleotides are TGTGCCAGAAGCTTAAAATCCGTTATCTGTCCCCACAATGAGCAGTTCTTC. Protein sequence: CARSLKSVICPHNEQFF.

The chain has TRBV30 and TRBJ2-3, with 7 nucleotides matching TRBD2. The CDR3 spans 15 residues. The V and J ends lost 0 bases and 0 bases, in that order; junction bases with no gene match: 3. Germline CDR1 GTSNPN, CDR2 SVGIG (reference sequence). The CDR3 region has the DNA TGTGCCTGGAGTGTCCTAGCGGCTAGCACAGATACGCAGTATTTT. This sequence encodes CAWSVLAASTDTQYF.

The V gene is TRBV18, the J gene TRBJ2-7, with a possible D match to TRBD2 (6 bases). The V and J ends lost 4 bases and 4 bases respectively, with 17 bases between them. Germline loops: CDR1 KGHSH, CDR2 LQKENI. The CDR3 runs 15 residues. The DNA for the CDR3 is TGTGCCAGCTCACAGGGACTCCCCAAAAATTACGAGCAGTACTTC. Translated: CASSQGLPKNYEQYF.

This chain links TRBV7-2 with TRBJ1-2, with a weak D call TRBD1 (5 bases). The germline CDR1 and CDR2 sequences are SGHTA and FQGNSA. With 4 bases removed from V and 8 bases from J, the gap between germline ends came to 14 bases. This CDR3 comprises 13 residues. CDR3 bases: TGTGCCAGCAGCTCGGCGGGGGTCGGCGGCTACACCTTC. Translation gives CASSSAGVGGYTF. Looking up the rest from reference TRBV7-2 and TRBJ1-2 gives the full variable domain: GAGVSQSPSNKVTEKGKDVELRCDPISGHTALYWYRQSLGQGLEFLIYFQGNSAPDKSGLPSDRFSAERTGGSVSTLTIQRTQQEDSAVYLCASSSAGVGGYTFGSGTRLTVV.

The V and J genes are TRBV24-1 and TRBJ1-5, with 8 bases that match TRBD1. CDR1 and CDR2 (germline): KGHDR, SFDVKD. CDR3 length: 15 amino acids. The V and J ends lost 3 bases and 6 bases, in that order; junction bases with no gene match: 6. The CDR3 is CATSDTRGLGQPQHF. The CDR3, as DNA: TGTGCCACCAGTGATACCAGGGGGCTTGGTCAGCCCCAGCATTTT.